This TCR beta chain was recovered during a study of shared clonotypes between healthy human individuals. Study-level points and caveats: The represented genetic and exposure-history diversity was limited by the small number of donors. The sampled material consisted only of blood, and tissue repertoires are likely to differ.

An even split of each subset's genomic DNA across several immunoSEQ plates was performed. Ten immunoSEQ deep assay plates were used to sequence the DNA of unsorted PBMCs. Sequencing used immunoSEQ multiplex PCR; TCRdb keeps in-frame clones, though not all of them. The data hold some 500,000 clones, with 70% to 85% observed a single time. Regarding this clone: The antigen remains undetermined.

The TCR sequence derives from a woman aged 40-49 years in good health. Some clones in this sample may be carry-over from other donors' samples. What was sequenced was PBMCs.

CDR3 DNA: TGTGCCAGTGGGGGTCCGGGGGTCGTTACCGGGGAGCTGTTTTTT. Protein: CASGGPGVVTGELFF. The chain couples TRBV28 to TRBJ2-2; TRBD2 is a possible D gene (6 bases). V lost 9 bases and J 5 bases, leaving 19 bases between the germline ends. Per germline, CDR1 MDHEN and CDR2 SYDVKM. The CDR3 is 15 amino acids. Full variable domain (outside the CDR3, taken from reference TRBV28 and TRBJ2-2): DVKVTQSSRYLVKRTGEKVFLECVQDMDHENMFWYRQDPGLGLRLIYFSYDVKMKEKGDIPEGYSVSREKKERFSLILESASTNQTSMYLCASGGPGVVTGELFFGEGSRLTVL.